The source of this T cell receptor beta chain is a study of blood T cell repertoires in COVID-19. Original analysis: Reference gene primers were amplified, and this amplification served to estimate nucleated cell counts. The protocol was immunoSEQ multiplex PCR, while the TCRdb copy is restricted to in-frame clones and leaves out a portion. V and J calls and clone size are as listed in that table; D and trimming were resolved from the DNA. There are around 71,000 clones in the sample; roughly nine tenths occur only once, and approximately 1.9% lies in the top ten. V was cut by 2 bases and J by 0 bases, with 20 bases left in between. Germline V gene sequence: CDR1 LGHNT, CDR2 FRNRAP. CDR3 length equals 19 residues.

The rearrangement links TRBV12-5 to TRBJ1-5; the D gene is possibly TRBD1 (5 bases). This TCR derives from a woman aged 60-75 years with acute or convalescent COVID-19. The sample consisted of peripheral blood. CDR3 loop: CASGLLESWEGPSNQPQHF. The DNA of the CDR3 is TGTGCTAGTGGTTTGCTTGAGTCGTGGGAGGGACCTAGCAATCAGCCCCAGCATTTT.